Presented here are 14 T cell receptor beta chains from one specimen sequenced in a study of shared clonotypes between healthy human individuals (dated by TCRdb to about 2020). Libraries were built with the immunoSEQ multiplex PCR assay. TCRdb took this table from immuneACCESS and kept in-frame rearrangements with V and J called. Such tables lack part of the clones; where checked against another copy, unresolved V genes explain under half of the gap, and the rest is unexplained. The sample table holds under 80,000 clones, of which roughly three fifths were seen once. Over 50% of the sample is taken by the ten largest. Sequenced input: memory CD8+ T cells sorted from blood. The cell subset or site label here, explained by the study, means: CD45RO+ cells pooled with CCR7-negative TemRA cells. These receptor sequences come from a young man in good health.

The chain employs TRBV12-5 and TRBJ1-5, with a tentative D call TRBD1 (5 bases). The CDR3 extends over 17 amino acids. Germline-derived CDR1 and CDR2 are LGHNT and FRNRAP. Trimming cost V 7 bases and J 0 bases, with 19 bases left between them. The DNA of the CDR3 is TGTGCTAGTGCGTTTTTCCGAGACAGCTATAGCAATCAGCCCCAGCATTTT. Residues: CASAFFRDSYSNQPQHF.

The chain recombines TRBV13 with TRBJ2-7, with 12 bases aligning to TRBD2. This CDR3 is built from 15 residues. Germline V gives CDR1 PRHDT, CDR2 FYEKMQ (reference sequence). V dropped 3 bases and J dropped 5; count of bases not matched to a gene: 5. In nucleotides, the CDR3 is TGTGCCAGCAGCTTGAGGACTAGCGGGACGGACGAGCAGTACTTC. Residues: CASSLRTSGTDEQYF.

This clone was detected a few times. This chain connects TRBV10-3 to TRBJ2-2; D remains ambiguous. Germline V CDR1 and CDR2: ENHRY, SYGVKD. The CDR3 length is 13 residues. V was cut by 5 bases and J by 7 bases, with 11 bases left in between. This chain's CDR3 is CAISTDHDGELFF. The DNA for the CDR3 is TGTGCCATCAGTACAGATCACGACGGGGAGCTGTTTTTT.

This clone showed up many times. The V call is TRBV7-9, the J call TRBJ2-2, with D unresolved. The V end lost 3 bases, the J end lost 1 base, and 6 bases lay between the germline ends. This CDR3 region has 14 residues. Germline CDR1 is SEHNR and CDR2 is FQNEAQ (reference sequence). The CDR3 sequence is CASSLFGNTGELFF. CDR3 DNA: TGTGCCAGCAGCTTGTTTGGGAACACCGGGGAGCTGTTTTTT. The full variable domain, rest sourced from reference TRBV7-9 and TRBJ2-2, is DTGVSQNPRHKITKRGQNVTFRCDPISEHNRLYWYRQTLGQGPEFLTYFQNEAQLEKSRLLSDRFSAERPKGSFSTLEIQRTEQGDSAMYLCASSLFGNTGELFFGEGSRLTVL.

The chain links TRBV15 to TRBJ1-4; D remains ambiguous. The V gene's germline CDR1 is LNHNV and CDR2 YYDKDF (reference sequence). The CDR3 totals 18 residues. With 1 base removed from V and 5 bases from J, the gap between germline ends came to 20 bases. CDR3 bases: TGTGCCACCAGCAGAGGTAAGAGGACGTCTACGTCGAATGAAAAACTGTTTTTT. This sequence encodes CATSRGKRTSTSNEKLFF.

The J gene is TRBJ1-1, the V gene TRBV6-6; no firm D call. The CDR3 spans 11 residues. V lost 8 bases to trimming and J lost 7 bases, with 11 bases between them. The germline CDR1 and CDR2 sequences are MNHNY and SVGAGI (reference sequence). CDR3 sequence: CASLIGLEAFF. The CDR3 region has the DNA TGTGCCAGCCTCATTGGTCTTGAAGCTTTCTTT.

The J gene is TRBJ1-5, the V gene TRBV7-9; no firm D call. CDR1 is SEHNR and CDR2 is FQNEAQ in the germline V gene (reference sequence). The CDR3 is 15 residues long. V lost 1 base and J 0 bases, leaving 7 bases between the germline ends. The CDR3, as DNA: TGTGCCAGCAGCTTAGACGGACTTAGCAATCAGCCCCAGCATTTT. It specifies CASSLDGLSNQPQHF.

The chain carries TRBV6-5 and TRBJ2-2; the D gene is possibly TRBD1 (5 bases). Trimming removed 6 bases at V and 4 bases at J, with 12 bases between. This CDR3 is built from 14 residues. The germline V gene encodes CDR1 MNHEY and CDR2 SVGAGI. The CDR3 protein is CASSQNGATGELFF. For the CDR3, the DNA is TGTGCCAGCAGCCAAAATGGGGCCACCGGGGAGCTGTTTTTT.

Worth noting for this clone: The junction departs from germline at one end; a sequencing error may be responsible. This chain connects TRBV6-6 to TRBJ2-3, with 7 bases matching TRBD2. Germline-derived CDR1 and CDR2 are MNHNY and SVGAGI (reference sequence). The CDR3 length is 14 residues. In DNA, the CDR3 is TGTGCCGGCAGTTACGGGGGGAGGGCCTATACGCAGTATTTT. It is translated as CAGSYGGRAYTQYF.

This clone turned up a few times. The rearrangement uses TRBV7-8 and TRBJ1-5; 7 bases align to TRBD1. The CDR3 has 17 amino acids. Germline-derived CDR1 and CDR2 are SGHVS and FQNEAQ. V shed 1 base, J shed 1 base, and the junction held 7 bases outside the gene matches. In DNA, the CDR3 is TGTGCCAGCAGCTTAGGGGCGACAGGGAACAGCAATCAGCCCCAGCATTTT. Translating gives CASSLGATGNSNQPQHF.

The chain combines TRBV5-5 with TRBJ2-7; no definite D call. Looked up from germline, CDR1 is SGHKS and CDR2 is YYEKEE (reference sequence). The ends were cut back, 3 bases at V and 1 base at J, with 8 bases in the middle. This CDR3 has 13 amino acids. CDR3 in DNA: TGTGCCAGCAGCTCCGACACATCCTACGAGCAGTACTTC. It specifies CASSSDTSYEQYF.

This clone has more than one count but fewer than ten. The CDR3 loop is CASSPEISGAEETQYF. In DNA form, the CDR3 reads TGTGCCAGCAGTCCTGAGATATCAGGGGCCGAAGAGACCCAGTACTTC. The chain joins TRBV27 to TRBJ2-5, with D perhaps matching TRBD1 (6 bases). The V and J ends lost 5 bases and 3 bases respectively, with 19 bases between them. This CDR3 has 16 residues. Germline V gene data show CDR1 as MNHEY and CDR2 as SMNVEV (reference sequence).

This chain links TRBV29-1 with TRBJ2-5; weak D call: TRBD2 (6 bases). Between the trimmed V and J ends, which lost 7 bases and 5 bases, there was a span of 14 bases. From germline, CDR1 is SQVTM and CDR2 ANQGSEA. This CDR3 has 12 residues. Here the CDR3 reads CSADYPDETQYF. CDR3 DNA sequence: TGCAGCGCGGACTACCCGGACGAGACCCAGTACTTC.

The rearrangement links TRBV29-1 to TRBJ1-2, with 8 positions matching TRBD1. From germline, CDR1 is SQVTM and CDR2 ANQGSEA. There are 14 residues in the CDR3. V was pared by 7 bases and J by 2 bases, with 9 bases of the junction left unmatched. CDR3 sequence (DNA): TGCAGCGCTGACCGGACAGGGACGAACTATGGCTACACCTTC. It encodes CSADRTGTNYGYTF.